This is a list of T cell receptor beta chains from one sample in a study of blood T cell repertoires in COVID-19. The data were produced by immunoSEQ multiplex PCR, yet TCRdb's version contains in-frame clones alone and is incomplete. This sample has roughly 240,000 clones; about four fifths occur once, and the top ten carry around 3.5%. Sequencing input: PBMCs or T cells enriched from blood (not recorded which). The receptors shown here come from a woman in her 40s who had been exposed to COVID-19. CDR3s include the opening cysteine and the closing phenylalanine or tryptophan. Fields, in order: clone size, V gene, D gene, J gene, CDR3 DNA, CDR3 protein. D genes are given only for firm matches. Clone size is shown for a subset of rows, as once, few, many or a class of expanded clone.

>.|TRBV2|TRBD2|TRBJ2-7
TGTGCCAGCAGTGCCCTAGCGGGGGGACTTCGCGAGCAGTACTTC
CASSALAGGLREQYF
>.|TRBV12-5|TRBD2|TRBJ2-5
TGTGCTAGTGGTTTGCCGGGACTAGGGGGGACCCAGTACTTC
CASGLPGLGGTQYF
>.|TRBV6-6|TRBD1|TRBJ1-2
TGTGCCAGCAGTCCACCTCCCGGGACAGGACCCTCCCTTAACTATGGCTACACCTTC
CASSPPPGTGPSLNYGYTF
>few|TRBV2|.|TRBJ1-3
TGTGCCAGCAAGCAGGGCGGTGGAAACACCATATATTTT
CASKQGGGNTIYF
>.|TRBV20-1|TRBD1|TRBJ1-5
TGCAGTGCTAGTATCCAGGGGGCTGAGCCCCAGCATTTT
CSASIQGAEPQHF
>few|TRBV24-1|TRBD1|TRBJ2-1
TGTGCCACCAGTGATTTCAGGTTGACAGGGGGTCACAATGAGCAGTTCTTC
CATSDFRLTGGHNEQFF
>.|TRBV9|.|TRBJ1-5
TGTGCCAGCAGCACGGACAGTAGCAATCAGCCCCAGCATTTT
CASSTDSSNQPQHF
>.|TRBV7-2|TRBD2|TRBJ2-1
TGTGCCAGCAGCTCCACCGGGACTATAAACAATGAGCAGTTCTTC
CASSSTGTINNEQFF
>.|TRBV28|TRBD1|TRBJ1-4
TGTGCCAGCAGTTTGGGGGACAGAAGAAGTGAAAAACTGTTTTTT
CASSLGDRRSEKLFF
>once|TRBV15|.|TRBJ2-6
TGTGCCACCAGCAGAAGAACTGCGGGCTCTGGGGCCAACGTCCTGACTTTC
CATSRRTAGSGANVLTF
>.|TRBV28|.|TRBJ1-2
TGTGCCAGCACTTCCAGGGTAAACTATGGCTACACCTTC
CASTSRVNYGYTF
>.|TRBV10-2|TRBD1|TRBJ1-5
TGCGCCAGCTCGGACAGGGAGAGCAATCAGCCCCAGCATTTT
CASSDRESNQPQHF
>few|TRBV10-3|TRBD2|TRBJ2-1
TGTGCCATCAGTGAGGCGGGGGGGCAGGCCAGTGAGCAGTTCTTC
CAISEAGGQASEQFF
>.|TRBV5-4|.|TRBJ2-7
TGTGCCAGCAGCTCCCAGGCCCTGGGCTCCGAGCAGTACTTC
CASSSQALGSEQYF
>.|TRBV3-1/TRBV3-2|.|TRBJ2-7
TGTGCCAGCAGCCAAGCTAGGAACCTCCCCTCTGTGCAGTACTTC
CASSQARNLPSVQYF
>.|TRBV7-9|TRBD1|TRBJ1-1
TGTGCCAGCAGCGGGGACAGGGGGCGGACTGAAGCTTTCTTT
CASSGDRGRTEAFF
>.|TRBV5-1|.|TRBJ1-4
TGCGCCAGCAGCTTCGGGAGGGCGGCAACTAATGAAAAACTGTTTTTT
CASSFGRAATNEKLFF
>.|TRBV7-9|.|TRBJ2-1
TGTGCCTCCGTGGATTGGAGCTCCTACAATGAGCAGTTCTTC
CASVDWSSYNEQFF
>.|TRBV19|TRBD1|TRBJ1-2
TGTGCCAGTAGTACATCCGCCGGACAGGGCTATGGCTACACCTTC
CASSTSAGQGYGYTF
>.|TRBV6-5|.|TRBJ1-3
TGTGCCAGCAGCTATGGACTGAACTCTGGAAACACCATATATTTT
CASSYGLNSGNTIYF
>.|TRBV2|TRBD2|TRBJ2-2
TGTGCCTTCCGGGAGGGCTTAGGTACCGGGGAGCTGTTTTTT
CAFREGLGTGELFF
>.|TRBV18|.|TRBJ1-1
TGTGCCAGCTCACCGCCAAACTCGATACGAAACACTGAAGCTTTCTTT
CASSPPNSIRNTEAFF
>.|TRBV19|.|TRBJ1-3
TGTGCCAGTAGTATGAGTCGACAGGTTCCCGGAAACACCATATATTTT
CASSMSRQVPGNTIYF
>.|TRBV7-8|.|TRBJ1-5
TGTGCCAGCAGCTCCCCGTTGCGGGCCCAGCATTTT
CASSSPLRAQHF
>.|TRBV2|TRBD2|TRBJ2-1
TGTGCCAGCAGATGGACTAGCGGAGCTTACAATGAGCAGTTCTTC
CASRWTSGAYNEQFF
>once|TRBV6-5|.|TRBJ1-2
TGTGCCAGCAGTTACTCGGTAGGGGAAGGGGTCGCTGGCTACACCTTC
CASSYSVGEGVAGYTF
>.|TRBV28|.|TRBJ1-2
TGTGCCAGCAGTTTCCCCGCACAGTTTTATGTCGGCTACACCTTC
CASSFPAQFYVGYTF
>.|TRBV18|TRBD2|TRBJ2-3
TGTGCCAGCTCACCAACTAGCGGGGGGGCCACGGCAGATACGCAGTATTTT
CASSPTSGGATADTQYF
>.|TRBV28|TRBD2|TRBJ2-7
TGTGCCAGCAGTTTAAAGCGGGGGGGGTCCTACGAGCAGTACTTC
CASSLKRGGSYEQYF
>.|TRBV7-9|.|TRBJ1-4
TGTGCCAGCAGCTTACTGATCAGGGACACCCAAACTAATGAAAAACTGTTTTTT
CASSLLIRDTQTNEKLFF
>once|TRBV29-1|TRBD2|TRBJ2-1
TGCAGCGTTCCCGTGGGACTAGCGGGGGGCCCTTACAATGAGCAGTTCTTC
CSVPVGLAGGPYNEQFF
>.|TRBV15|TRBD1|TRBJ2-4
TGTGCCACCAGCAGAGATCGGGGACAGTTCCTTCTAGCCAAAAACATTCAGTACTTC
CATSRDRGQFLLAKNIQYF
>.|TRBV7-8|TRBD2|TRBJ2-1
TGTGCCAGCAGCTTCCAGGCTAGCGGGGGGATGTATGAGCAGTTCTTC
CASSFQASGGMYEQFF
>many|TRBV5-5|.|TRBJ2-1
TGTGCCAGCAGCGCCGTTCTGGCGATGAGGGTGCAGTTCTTC
CASSAVLAMRVQFF
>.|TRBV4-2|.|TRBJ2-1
TGTGCCAGCAGCCAAGATGTGGGGGGATACAATGAGCAGTTCTTC
CASSQDVGGYNEQFF
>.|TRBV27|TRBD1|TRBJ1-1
TGTGCCAGCAGTTGGACAGGGGACACTGAAGCTTTCTTT
CASSWTGDTEAFF
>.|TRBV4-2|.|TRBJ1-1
TGTGCCAGCAGCCAAGTGGGAGATCTGAACACTGAAGCTTTCTTT
CASSQVGDLNTEAFF
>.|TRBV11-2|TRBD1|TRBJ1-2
TGTGCCAGCAGCTTGGGACAGTACTATGGCTACACCTTC
CASSLGQYYGYTF
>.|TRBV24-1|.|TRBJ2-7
TGTGCCACCAGTGACCCCGGGACAACTTCCGGGGAGCAGTACTTC
CATSDPGTTSGEQYF
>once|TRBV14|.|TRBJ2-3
TGTGCCAGCAGCCCAAGCGGGTTTAGCACAGATACGCAGTATTTT
CASSPSGFSTDTQYF